This TCR beta chain was captured in a study of blood T cells in healthy people across ages. With respect to this clonotype: Its antigen remains unidentified.

Alongside a J-beta primer mix, a sample-barcoded 5' primer served in a second PCR lasting roughly 6 to 11 cycles. Each cDNA molecule carried a tag from a template-switch adaptor that contained 12 random nucleotides. TCRdb called the 5' RACE reads again in MiXCR, with one record for every CDR3 protein. This table has 1.5 million or so distinct CDR3 sequences, 35% to 45% appearing once. Regarding the study as a whole: Because sorting was not performed, PBMCs prevented conclusive naive versus antigen-experienced comparison. Long-lived and aged donors differed, with more naive CD4+ cells and higher diversity in the long-lived.

The CDR3 spans 15 residues. J was trimmed by 7 bases and V by 4 bases; bases with no gene match: 13. Germline V gene data show CDR1 as DFQATT and CDR2 as SNEGSKA (reference sequence). This receptor was obtained from a woman in her late teens or twenties in good health. The sequencing sample was made of blood. The gene calls are TRBV20-1 and TRBJ2-7, with 10 bases fitting TRBD2. In DNA form, the CDR3 reads TGCAGTGCTACCCGATCTAGCGGGGGTGGAAATGAGCAGTACTTC. Amino acid sequence: CSATRSSGGGNEQYF.